Listed below are T cell receptor beta chains from one sample, sequenced in a study of lung T cells in sarcoidosis with Löfgren's syndrome. TCRdb reanalysed the reads using MiXCR and keeps one entry per CDR3 protein. The sample lists over a thousand distinct CDR3 sequences; around 24% were seen once. Material: CD4+ T cells from bronchoalveolar lavage. These receptors all stem from a human donor with sarcoidosis (Löfgren's syndrome or another form), or a control subject (not recorded which). The CDR3 runs from the conserved cysteine through the conserved F or W. The D gene is left open where the match is weak. For some rows the clone size is stated as once, few or many, or as a class when expanded; others skip it.

TRBV7-9,medium-sized,TRBD2,TRBJ2-3,TGTGCCAGCAGTGCTAGCGGGGGAGATACGCAGTATTTT,CASSASGGDTQYF
TRBV28,many,-,TRBJ1-2,TGTGCCAGCAGTCCGGGCGGGGGAGGACTTGGCTACACCTTC,CASSPGGGGLGYTF
TRBV28,many,TRBD1,TRBJ2-7,TGTGCCAGCAGTTTACTGGGGACAGGGACCCTATACGAGCAGTACTTC,CASSLLGTGTLYEQYF
TRBV11-2,medium-sized,-,TRBJ1-3,TGTGCCAGCAGCTTAGACGGCATTTCTGGAAACACCATATATTTT,CASSLDGISGNTIYF
TRBV2,-,-,TRBJ1-1,TGTGCCAGCAGCTGGGACGGATTAAAAGCTTTCTTT,CASSWDGLKAFF
TRBV19,medium-sized,-,TRBJ1-3,TGTGCCAGTAGTATTGAGACGGGAGGAGGAAACACCATATATTTT,CASSIETGGGNTIYF
TRBV4-1,medium-sized,TRBD1,TRBJ2-2,TGCGCCAGCAACCAAGATTGGGACAGGCCCACCGGGGAGCTGTTTTTT,CASNQDWDRPTGELFF
TRBV7-2,-,TRBD1,TRBJ1-1,TGCGCCGGCAGCCCTGTCACAGGGGCTAACACTGAAGCTTTCTTT,CAGSPVTGANTEAFF
TRBV28,medium-sized,-,TRBJ2-1,TGTGCCAGCAGTTTAGGAGATGCACCTCGGAATGAGCAGTTCTTC,CASSLGDAPRNEQFF
TRBV6-2/TRBV6-3,large,-,TRBJ2-2,TGTGCCAGCAGTCTCGCGGCCGCCGGGGAGCTGTTTTTT,CASSLAAAGELFF
TRBV7-6,medium-sized,-,TRBJ1-1,TGTGCCAGCAGCTTAGGGAAAAACACTGAAGCTTTCTTT,CASSLGKNTEAFF
TRBV12-3/TRBV12-4,large,TRBD2,TRBJ2-3,TGTGCCAGCAGCAGACTAGCGGGGGCTCTAGATACGCAGTATTTT,CASSRLAGALDTQYF
TRBV29-1,medium-sized,-,TRBJ1-4,TGCAGCGGATTGGGGGAAAAACTGTTTTTT,CSGLGEKLFF
TRBV19,-,-,TRBJ2-7,TGTGAAAGTAGTATCCAGCGGGCCCCCTACGAGCAGTACTTC,CESSIQRAPYEQYF
TRBV20-1,medium-sized,TRBD1,TRBJ1-1,TGCAGTGCTAAGGACGCAGGGGGCACTGAAGCTTTCTTT,CSAKDAGGTEAFF
TRBV5-6,-,-,TRBJ2-1,TGCGCCAGCAGCTTGAACGGGTACAATGAGCAGTTCTTC,CASSLNGYNEQFF
TRBV2,medium-sized,-,TRBJ2-2,TGTGCCAGCAGTGTTAATTTGGGTAGCCGAAACACCGGGGAGCTGTTTTTT,CASSVNLGSRNTGELFF
TRBV19,large,-,TRBJ1-5,TGTGCCAGTAGTGCAAGGGTCAGTCAGCCCCAGCATTTT,CASSARVSQPQHF
TRBV19,many,TRBD1,TRBJ1-1,TGTGCCAGTAGCCAACAGGGGGTAAGGGGAACTGAAGCTTTCTTT,CASSQQGVRGTEAFF
TRBV6-1,medium-sized,-,TRBJ2-7,TGTGCCAGCATACGGCAGGGGGGCTACTACGAGCAGTACTTC,CASIRQGGYYEQYF
TRBV7-2,medium-sized,TRBD1,TRBJ1-5,TGTGCCAGCAGCCCTACAGGGGGCGGCAATCAGCCCCAGCATTTT,CASSPTGGGNQPQHF
TRBV30,-,TRBD1,TRBJ1-2,TGTGCCTGCTCCCGGGACAGCCTATATGGCTACACCTTC,CACSRDSLYGYTF
TRBV5-6,many,-,TRBJ1-2,TGTGCCAGCAGCTCCACAGGAGTCTATGGCTACACCTTC,CASSSTGVYGYTF
TRBV4-2,medium-sized,-,TRBJ1-1,TGTGCCAGCAGCCAACGTTTGGACACTGAAGCTTTCTTT,CASSQRLDTEAFF
TRBV4-1,-,-,TRBJ2-1,TGCGCCAGCAGCCAAGAGGGGGGGCGCGACAATGGGCGGTTCTTC,CASSQEGGRDNGRFF